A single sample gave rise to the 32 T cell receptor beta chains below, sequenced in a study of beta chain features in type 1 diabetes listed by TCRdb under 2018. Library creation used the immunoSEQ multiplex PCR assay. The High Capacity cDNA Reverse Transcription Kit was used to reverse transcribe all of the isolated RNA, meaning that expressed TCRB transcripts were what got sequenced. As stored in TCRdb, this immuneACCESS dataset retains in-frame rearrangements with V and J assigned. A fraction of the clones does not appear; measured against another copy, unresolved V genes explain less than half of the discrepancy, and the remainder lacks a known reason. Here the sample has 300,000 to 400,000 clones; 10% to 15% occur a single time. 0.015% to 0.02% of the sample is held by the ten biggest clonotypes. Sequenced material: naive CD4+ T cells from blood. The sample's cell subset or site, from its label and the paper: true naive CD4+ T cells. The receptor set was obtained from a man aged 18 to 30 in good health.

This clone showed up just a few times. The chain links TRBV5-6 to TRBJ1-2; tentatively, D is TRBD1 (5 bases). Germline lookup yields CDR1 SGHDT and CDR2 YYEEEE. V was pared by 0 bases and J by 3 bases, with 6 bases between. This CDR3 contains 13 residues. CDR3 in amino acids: CASSLAGYYGYTF. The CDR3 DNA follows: TGTGCCAGCAGCTTGGCAGGGTACTATGGCTACACCTTC. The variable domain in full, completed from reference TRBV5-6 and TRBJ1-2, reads DAGVTQSPTHLIKTRGQQVTLRCSPKSGHDTVSWYQQALGQGPQFIFQYYEEEERQRGNFPDRFSGHQFPNYSSELNVNALLLGDSALYLCASSLAGYYGYTFGSGTRLTVV.

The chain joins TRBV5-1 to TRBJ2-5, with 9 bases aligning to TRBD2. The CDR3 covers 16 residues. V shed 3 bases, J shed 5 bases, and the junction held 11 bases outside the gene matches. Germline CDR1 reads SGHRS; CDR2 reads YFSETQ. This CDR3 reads CASSSSDFAGGETQYF. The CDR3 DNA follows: TGCGCCAGCAGCTCCTCCGACTTTGCGGGGGGGGAGACCCAGTACTTC.

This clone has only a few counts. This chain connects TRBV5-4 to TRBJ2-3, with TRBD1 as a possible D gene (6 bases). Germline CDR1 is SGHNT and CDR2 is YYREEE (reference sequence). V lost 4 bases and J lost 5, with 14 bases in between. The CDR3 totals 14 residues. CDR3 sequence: CASSHSKGGDTQYF. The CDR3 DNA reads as TGTGCCAGCAGCCACTCCAAAGGGGGAGATACGCAGTATTTT.

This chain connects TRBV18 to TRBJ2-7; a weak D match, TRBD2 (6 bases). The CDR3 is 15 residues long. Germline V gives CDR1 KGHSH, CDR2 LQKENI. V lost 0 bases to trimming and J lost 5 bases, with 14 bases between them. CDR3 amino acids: CASSPPAGTRNEQYF. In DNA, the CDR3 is TGTGCCAGCTCACCACCGGCGGGGACTCGTAACGAGCAGTACTTC. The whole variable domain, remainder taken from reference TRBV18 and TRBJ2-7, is NAGVMQNPRHLVRRRGQEARLRCSPMKGHSHVYWYRQLPEEGLKFMVYLQKENIIDESGMPKERFSAEFPKEGPSILRIQQVVRGDSAAYFCASSPPAGTRNEQYFGPGTRLTVT.

The CDR3 spells CASSEAGGPVNEQFF. CDR3 DNA: TGTGCCAGCAGCGAAGCGGGGGGGCCGGTCAATGAGCAGTTCTTC. This chain joins TRBV5-4 and TRBJ2-1; 10 bases align to TRBD2. The J segment lost 6 bases and the V segment lost 4 bases, leaving 7 bases of the junction unmatched. This CDR3 contains 15 residues. CDR1 is SGHNT and CDR2 is YYREEE in the germline V gene (reference sequence).

The CDR3 is CASSGQLNQPQHF. In DNA form, the CDR3 reads TGTGCCAGTAGTGGACAATTAAATCAGCCCCAGCATTTT. The gene calls are TRBV19 and TRBJ1-5; possibly TRBD1 for D (5 bases). Per germline, CDR1 LNHDA and CDR2 SQIVND (reference sequence). V lost 5 bases to trimming and J lost 4 bases, with 9 bases between them. This CDR3 spans 13 amino acids. Complete variable domain (other parts from reference TRBV19 and TRBJ1-5): DGGITQSPKYLFRKEGQNVTLSCEQNLNHDAMYWYRQDPGQGLRLIYYSQIVNDFQKGDIAEGYSVSREKKESFPLTVTSAQKNPTAFYLCASSGQLNQPQHFGDGTRLSIL.

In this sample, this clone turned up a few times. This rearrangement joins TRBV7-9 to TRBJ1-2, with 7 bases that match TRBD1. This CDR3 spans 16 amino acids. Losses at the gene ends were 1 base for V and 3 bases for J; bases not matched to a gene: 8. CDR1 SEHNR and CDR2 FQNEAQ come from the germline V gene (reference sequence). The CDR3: CASSLGTGTEDYGYTF. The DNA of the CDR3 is TGTGCCAGCAGCTTAGGGACTGGGACAGAGGACTATGGCTACACCTTC.

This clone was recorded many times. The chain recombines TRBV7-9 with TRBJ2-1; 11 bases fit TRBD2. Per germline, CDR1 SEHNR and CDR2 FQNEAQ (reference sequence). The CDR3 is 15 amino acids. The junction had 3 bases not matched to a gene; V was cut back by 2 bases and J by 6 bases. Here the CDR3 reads CASSLSSGRANEQFF. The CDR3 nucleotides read TGTGCCAGCAGCTTAAGTAGCGGGAGGGCCAATGAGCAGTTCTTC. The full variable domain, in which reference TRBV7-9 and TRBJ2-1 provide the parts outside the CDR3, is DTGVSQNPRHKITKRGQNVTFRCDPISEHNRLYWYRQTLGQGPEFLTYFQNEAQLEKSRLLSDRFSAERPKGSFSTLEIQRTEQGDSAMYLCASSLSSGRANEQFFGPGTRLTVL.

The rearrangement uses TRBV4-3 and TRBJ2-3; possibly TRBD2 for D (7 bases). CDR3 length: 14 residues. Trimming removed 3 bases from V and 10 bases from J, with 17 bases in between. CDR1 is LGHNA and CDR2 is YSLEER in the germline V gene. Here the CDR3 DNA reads TGCGCCAGCAGCCAGGGGAGGGGGGGCCTAGCGCAGTATTTT. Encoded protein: CASSQGRGGLAQYF.

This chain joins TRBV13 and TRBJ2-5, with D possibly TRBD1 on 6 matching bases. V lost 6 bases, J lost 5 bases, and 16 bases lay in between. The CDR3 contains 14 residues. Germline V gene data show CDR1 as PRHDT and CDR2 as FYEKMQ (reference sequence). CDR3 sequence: CASSPTGTGETQYF. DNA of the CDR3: TGTGCCAGCAGTCCAACAGGGACGGGCGAGACCCAGTACTTC. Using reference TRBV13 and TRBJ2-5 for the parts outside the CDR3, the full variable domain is AAGVIQSPRHLIKEKRETATLKCYPIPRHDTVYWYQQGPGQDPQFLISFYEKMQSDKGSIPDRFSAQQFSDYHSELNMSSLELGDSALYFCASSPTGTGETQYFGPGTRLLVL.

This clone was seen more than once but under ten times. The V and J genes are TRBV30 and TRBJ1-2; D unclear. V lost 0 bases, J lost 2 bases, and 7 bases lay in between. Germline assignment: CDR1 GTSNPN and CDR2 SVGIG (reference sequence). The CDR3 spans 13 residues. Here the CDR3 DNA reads TGTGCCTGGAGTGTACTGGTCAACTATGGCTACACCTTC. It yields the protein CAWSVLVNYGYTF.

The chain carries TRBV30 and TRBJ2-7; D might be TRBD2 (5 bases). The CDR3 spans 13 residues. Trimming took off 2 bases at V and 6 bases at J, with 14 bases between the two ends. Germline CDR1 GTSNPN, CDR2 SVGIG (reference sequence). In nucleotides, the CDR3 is TGTGCCTGGAGTAAGTATACTAGAGGCGAGCAGTACTTC. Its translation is CAWSKYTRGEQYF.

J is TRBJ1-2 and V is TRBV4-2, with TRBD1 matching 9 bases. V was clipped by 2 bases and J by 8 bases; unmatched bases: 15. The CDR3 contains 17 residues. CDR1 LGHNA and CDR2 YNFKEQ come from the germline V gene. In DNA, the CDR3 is TGTGCCAGCAGCCAACGTCCGGGACAGGGTGATAGATTCGGCTACACCTTC. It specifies CASSQRPGQGDRFGYTF.

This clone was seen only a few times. CDR3 region: CASSVVRAGYNEQFF. CDR3 coding DNA: TGTGCCAGCAGCGTAGTCCGAGCGGGGTACAATGAGCAGTTCTTC. The chain combines TRBV9 with TRBJ2-1; 7 bases match TRBD2. The J segment lost 4 bases and the V segment lost 0 bases, leaving 4 bases of the junction unmatched. Germline V CDR1 and CDR2: SGDLS, YYNGEE. The CDR3 has 15 amino acids. The whole variable domain, filled in from reference TRBV9 and TRBJ2-1, reads DSGVTQTPKHLITATGQRVTLRCSPRSGDLSVYWYQQSLDQGLQFLIQYYNGEERAKGNILERFSAQQFPDLHSELNLSSLELGDSALYFCASSVVRAGYNEQFFGPGTRLTVL.

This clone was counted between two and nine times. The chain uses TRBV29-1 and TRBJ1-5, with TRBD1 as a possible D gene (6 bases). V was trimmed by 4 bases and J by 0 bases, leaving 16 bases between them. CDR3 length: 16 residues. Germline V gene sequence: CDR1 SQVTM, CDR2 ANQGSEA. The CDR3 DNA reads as TGCAGCGTTGTGGAACAGGGAACATATAGCAATCAGCCCCAGCATTTT. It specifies CSVVEQGTYSNQPQHF.

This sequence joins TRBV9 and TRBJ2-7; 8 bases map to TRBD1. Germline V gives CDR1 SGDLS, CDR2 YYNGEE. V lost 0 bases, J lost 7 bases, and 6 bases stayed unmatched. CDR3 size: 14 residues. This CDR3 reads CASSVDVGDREQYF. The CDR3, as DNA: TGTGCCAGCAGCGTAGATGTCGGGGACAGGGAGCAGTACTTC.

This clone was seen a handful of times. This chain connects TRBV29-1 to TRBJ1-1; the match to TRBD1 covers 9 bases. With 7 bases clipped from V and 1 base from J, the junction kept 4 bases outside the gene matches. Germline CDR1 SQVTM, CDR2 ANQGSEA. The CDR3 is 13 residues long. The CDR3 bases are TGCAGCGCCAAGACAGGGGGGAACACTGAAGCTTTCTTT. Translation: CSAKTGGNTEAFF.

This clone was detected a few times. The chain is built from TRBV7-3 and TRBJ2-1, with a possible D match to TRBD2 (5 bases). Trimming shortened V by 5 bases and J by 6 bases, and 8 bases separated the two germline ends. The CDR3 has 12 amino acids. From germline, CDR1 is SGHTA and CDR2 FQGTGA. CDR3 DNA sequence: TGTGCCAGCAGCATGACTATCAATGAGCAGTTCTTC. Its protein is CASSMTINEQFF.

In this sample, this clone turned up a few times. This CDR3 reads CASSVGAGDNEQFF. CDR3 nucleotides: TGTGCCAGCAGCGTGGGAGCGGGGGACAATGAGCAGTTCTTC. The chain has TRBV7-3 and TRBJ2-1; 8 bases fit TRBD2. J lost 5 bases, V lost 5 bases, and 5 bases had no gene match. The CDR3 loop spans 14 amino acids. Germline CDR1 reads SGHTA; CDR2 reads FQGTGA.

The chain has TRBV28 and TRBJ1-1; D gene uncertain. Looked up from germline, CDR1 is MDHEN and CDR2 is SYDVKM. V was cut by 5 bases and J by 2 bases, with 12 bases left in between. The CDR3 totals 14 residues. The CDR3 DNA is TGTGCCAGCAGTACCCGTAGACTTAACACTGAAGCTTTCTTT. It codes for CASSTRRLNTEAFF.

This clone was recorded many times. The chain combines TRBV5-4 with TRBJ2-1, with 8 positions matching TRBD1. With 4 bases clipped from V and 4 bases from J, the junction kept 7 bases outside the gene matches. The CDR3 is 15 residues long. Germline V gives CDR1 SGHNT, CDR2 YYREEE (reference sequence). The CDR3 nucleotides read TGTGCCAGCAGCACGTGGACAGGGACGTACAATGAGCAGTTCTTC. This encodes CASSTWTGTYNEQFF.

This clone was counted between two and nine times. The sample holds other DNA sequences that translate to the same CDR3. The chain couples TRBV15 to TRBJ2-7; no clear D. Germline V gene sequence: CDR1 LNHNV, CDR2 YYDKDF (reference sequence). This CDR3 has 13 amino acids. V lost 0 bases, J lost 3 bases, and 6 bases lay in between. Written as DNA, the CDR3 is TGTGCCACCAGCAGAGATATTAGCTACGAGCAGTACTTC. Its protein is CATSRDISYEQYF.

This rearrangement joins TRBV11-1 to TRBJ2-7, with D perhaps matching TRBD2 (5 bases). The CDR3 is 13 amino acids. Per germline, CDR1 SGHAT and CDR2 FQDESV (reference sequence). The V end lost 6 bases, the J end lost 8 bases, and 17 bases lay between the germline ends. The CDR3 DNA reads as TGTGCCAGCAGTGCGGAGGCAACCGGTAAGCAGTACTTC. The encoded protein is CASSAEATGKQYF.

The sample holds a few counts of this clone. The CDR3 protein is CASSLDRGAYEQYF. The CDR3 DNA follows: TGTGCCAGCAGCTTGGACAGGGGGGCCTACGAGCAGTACTTC. The V call is TRBV7-2, the J call TRBJ2-7, with 10 bases aligning to TRBD1. Germline V lookup: CDR1 SGHTA, CDR2 FQGNSA. The V and J ends lost 3 bases and 2 bases, in that order; junction bases with no gene match: 1. The CDR3 is 14 residues long.

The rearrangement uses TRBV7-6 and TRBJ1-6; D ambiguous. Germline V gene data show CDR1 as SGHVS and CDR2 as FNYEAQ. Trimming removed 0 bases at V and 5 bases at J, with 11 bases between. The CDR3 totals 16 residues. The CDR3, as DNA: TGTGCCAGCAGCTTAGCATATGACAAACATAATTCACCCCTCCACTTT. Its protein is CASSLAYDKHNSPLHF.

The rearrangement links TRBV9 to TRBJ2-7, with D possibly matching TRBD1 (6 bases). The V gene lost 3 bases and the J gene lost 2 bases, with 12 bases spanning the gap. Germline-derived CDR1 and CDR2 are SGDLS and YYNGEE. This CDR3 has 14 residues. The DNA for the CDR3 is TGTGCCAGCAGCGCCAGGGGCGTCCCCTACGAGCAGTACTTC. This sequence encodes CASSARGVPYEQYF.

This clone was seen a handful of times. CDR3 nucleotides: TGTGCCTGGAGGAGGACGGGACAGGGAACCTACGAGCAGTACTTC. This encodes CAWRRTGQGTYEQYF. This chain connects TRBV30 to TRBJ2-7; 9 bases fit TRBD1. CDR1 is GTSNPN, CDR2 SVGIG, per germline (reference sequence). The CDR3 contains 15 residues. Losses at the gene ends were 3 bases for V and 2 bases for J; bases not matched to a gene: 8.

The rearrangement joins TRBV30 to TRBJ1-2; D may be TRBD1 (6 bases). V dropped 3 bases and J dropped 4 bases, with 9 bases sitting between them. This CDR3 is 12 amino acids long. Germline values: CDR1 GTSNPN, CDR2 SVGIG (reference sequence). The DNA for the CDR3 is TGTGCCTGGAGCCAGACAGGCTATGGCTACACCTTC. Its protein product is CAWSQTGYGYTF.

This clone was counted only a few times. The CDR3 DNA reads as TGTGCCTGGAGTGTACTTTCACTAGCGGGAGGTATGGATACGCAGTATTTT. Translation gives CAWSVLSLAGGMDTQYF. J is TRBJ2-3 and V is TRBV30; 12 bases agree with TRBD2. The germline gives CDR1 GTSNPN, CDR2 SVGIG (reference sequence). After removal of 0 bases from V and 6 bases from J, the junction contained 10 bases not matched to a gene. CDR3 length: 17 amino acids.

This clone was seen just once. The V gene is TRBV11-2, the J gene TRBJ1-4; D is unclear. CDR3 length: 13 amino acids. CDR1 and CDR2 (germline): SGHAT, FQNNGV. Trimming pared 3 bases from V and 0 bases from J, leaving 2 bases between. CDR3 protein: CASSFSTNEKLFF. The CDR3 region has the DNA TGTGCCAGCAGCTTCTCAACTAATGAAAAACTGTTTTTT. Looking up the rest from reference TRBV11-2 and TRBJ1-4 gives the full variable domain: EAGVAQSPRYKIIEKRQSVAFWCNPISGHATLYWYQQILGQGPKLLIQFQNNGVVDDSQLPKDRFSAERLKGVDSTLKIQPAKLEDSAVYLCASSFSTNEKLFFGSGTQLSVL.

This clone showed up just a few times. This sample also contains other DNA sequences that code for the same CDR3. The CDR3 coding sequence is TGTGCCAGCTCACCACGAACAGGCACAGATACGCAGTATTTT. It codes for CASSPRTGTDTQYF. This rearrangement joins TRBV18 to TRBJ2-3; D is undetermined. The germline gives CDR1 KGHSH, CDR2 LQKENI. V was shortened by 1 base and J by 1 base, with 6 bases between the two germline ends. The CDR3 sequence is 14 residues long.

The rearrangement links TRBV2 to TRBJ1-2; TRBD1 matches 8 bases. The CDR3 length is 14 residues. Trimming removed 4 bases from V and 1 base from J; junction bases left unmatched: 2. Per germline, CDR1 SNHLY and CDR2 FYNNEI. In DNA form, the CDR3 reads TGTGCCAGCAGTGCCACAGGGGGTAACTATGGCTACACCTTC. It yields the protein CASSATGGNYGYTF.